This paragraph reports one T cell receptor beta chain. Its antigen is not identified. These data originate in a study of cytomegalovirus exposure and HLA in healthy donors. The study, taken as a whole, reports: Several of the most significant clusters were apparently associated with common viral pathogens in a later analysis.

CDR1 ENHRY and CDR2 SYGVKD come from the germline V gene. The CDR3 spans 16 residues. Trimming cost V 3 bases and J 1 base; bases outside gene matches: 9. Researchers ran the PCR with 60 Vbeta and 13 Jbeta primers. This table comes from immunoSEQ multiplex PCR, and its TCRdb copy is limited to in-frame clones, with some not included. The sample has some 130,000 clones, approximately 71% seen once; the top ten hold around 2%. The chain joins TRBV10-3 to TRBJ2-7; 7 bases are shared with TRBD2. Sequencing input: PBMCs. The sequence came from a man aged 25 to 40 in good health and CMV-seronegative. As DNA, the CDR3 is TGTGCCATCAGTGAACCAACTAGCGCCTCATCCTACGAGCAGTACTTC. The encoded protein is CAISEPTSASSYEQYF.